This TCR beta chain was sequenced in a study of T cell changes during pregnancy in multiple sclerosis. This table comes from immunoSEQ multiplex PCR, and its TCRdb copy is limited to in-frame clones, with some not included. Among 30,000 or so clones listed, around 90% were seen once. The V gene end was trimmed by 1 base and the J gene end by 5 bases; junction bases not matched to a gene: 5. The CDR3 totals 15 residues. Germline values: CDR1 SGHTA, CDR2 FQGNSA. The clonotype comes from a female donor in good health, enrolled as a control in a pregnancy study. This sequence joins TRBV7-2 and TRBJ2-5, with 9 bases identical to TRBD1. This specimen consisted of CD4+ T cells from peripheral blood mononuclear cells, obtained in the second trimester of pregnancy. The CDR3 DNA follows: TGTGCCAGCAGCTTAGACAGGGGGCGTCGGGAGACCCAGTACTTC. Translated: CASSLDRGRRETQYF.